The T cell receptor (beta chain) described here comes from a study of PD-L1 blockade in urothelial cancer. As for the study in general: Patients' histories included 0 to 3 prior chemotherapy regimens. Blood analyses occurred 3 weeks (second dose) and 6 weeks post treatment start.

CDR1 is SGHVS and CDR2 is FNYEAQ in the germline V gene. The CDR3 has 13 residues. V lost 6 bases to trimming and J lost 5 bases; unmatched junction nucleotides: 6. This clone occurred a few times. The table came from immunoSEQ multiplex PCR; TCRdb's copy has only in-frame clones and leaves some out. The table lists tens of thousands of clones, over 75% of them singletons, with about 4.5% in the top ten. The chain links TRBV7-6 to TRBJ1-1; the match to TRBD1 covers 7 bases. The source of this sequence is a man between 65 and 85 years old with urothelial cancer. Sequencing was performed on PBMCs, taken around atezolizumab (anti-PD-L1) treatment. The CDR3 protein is CASSLQGWTEAFF. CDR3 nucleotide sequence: TGTGCCAGCAGTCTACAGGGGTGGACTGAAGCTTTCTTT. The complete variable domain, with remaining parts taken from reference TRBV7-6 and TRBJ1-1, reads GAGVSQSPRYKVTKRGQDVALRCDPISGHVSLYWYRQALGQGPEFLTYFNYEAQQDKSGLPNDRFSAERPEGSISTLTIQRTEQRDSAMYRCASSLQGWTEAFFGQGTRLTVV.